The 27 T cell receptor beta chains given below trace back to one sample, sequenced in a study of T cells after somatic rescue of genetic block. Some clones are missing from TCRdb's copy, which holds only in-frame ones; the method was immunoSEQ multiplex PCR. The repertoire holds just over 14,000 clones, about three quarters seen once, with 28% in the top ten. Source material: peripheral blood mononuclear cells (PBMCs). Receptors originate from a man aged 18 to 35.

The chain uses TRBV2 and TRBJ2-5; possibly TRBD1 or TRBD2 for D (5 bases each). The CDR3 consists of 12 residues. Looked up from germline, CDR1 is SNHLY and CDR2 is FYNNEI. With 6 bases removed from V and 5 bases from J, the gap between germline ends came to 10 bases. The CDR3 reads CASRPEGETQYF. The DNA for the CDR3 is TGTGCCAGCAGGCCAGAGGGGGAGACCCAGTACTTC.

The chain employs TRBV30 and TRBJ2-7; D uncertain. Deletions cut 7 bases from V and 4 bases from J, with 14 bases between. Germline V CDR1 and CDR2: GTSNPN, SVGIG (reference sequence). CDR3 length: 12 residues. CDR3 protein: CALDAPLYEQYF. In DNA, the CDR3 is TGTGCCTTGGACGCCCCCCTTTACGAGCAGTACTTC.

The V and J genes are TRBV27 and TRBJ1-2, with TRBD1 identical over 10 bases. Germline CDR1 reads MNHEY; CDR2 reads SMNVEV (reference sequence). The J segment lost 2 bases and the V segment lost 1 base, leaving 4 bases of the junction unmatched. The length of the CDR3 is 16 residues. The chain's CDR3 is CASSLFGTGVNYGYTF. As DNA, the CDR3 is TGTGCCAGCAGTTTATTCGGGACAGGGGTAAACTATGGCTACACCTTC.

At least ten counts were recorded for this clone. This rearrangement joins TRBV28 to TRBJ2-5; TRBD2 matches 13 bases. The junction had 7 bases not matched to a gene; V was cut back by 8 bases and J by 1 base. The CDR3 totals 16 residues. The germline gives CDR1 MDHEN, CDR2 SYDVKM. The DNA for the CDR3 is TGTGCCAGCGCCCTGGGACTAGCGGGGCCCCAAGAGACCCAGTACTTC. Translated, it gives CASALGLAGPQETQYF.

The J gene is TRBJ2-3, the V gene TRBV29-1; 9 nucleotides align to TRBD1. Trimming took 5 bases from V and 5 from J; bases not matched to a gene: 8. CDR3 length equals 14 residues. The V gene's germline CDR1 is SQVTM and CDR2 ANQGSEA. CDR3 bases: TGCAGCGTTCTCCTACAGGGGGCACGAGATACGCAGTATTTT. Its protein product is CSVLLQGARDTQYF.

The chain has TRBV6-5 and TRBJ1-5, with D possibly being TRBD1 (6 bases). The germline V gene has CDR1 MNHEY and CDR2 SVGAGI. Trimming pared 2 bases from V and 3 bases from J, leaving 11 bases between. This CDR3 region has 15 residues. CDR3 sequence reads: CASSYDRRDNQPQHF. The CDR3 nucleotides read TGTGCCAGCAGTTACGACAGGAGGGACAATCAGCCCCAGCATTTT.

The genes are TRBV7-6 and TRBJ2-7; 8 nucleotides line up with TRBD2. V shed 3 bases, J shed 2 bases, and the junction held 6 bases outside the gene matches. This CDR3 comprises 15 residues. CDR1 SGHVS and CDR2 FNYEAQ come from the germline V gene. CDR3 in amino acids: CASSLQAGVTYEQYF. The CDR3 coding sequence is TGTGCCAGCAGCTTGCAAGCGGGGGTGACCTACGAGCAGTACTTC.

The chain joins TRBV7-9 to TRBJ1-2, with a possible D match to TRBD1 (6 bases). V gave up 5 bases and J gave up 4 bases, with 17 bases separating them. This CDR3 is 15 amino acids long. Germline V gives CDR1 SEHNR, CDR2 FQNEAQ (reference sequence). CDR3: CASSPPRGGRYGYTF. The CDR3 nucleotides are TGTGCCAGCAGCCCCCCCAGGGGCGGCCGCTATGGCTACACCTTC.

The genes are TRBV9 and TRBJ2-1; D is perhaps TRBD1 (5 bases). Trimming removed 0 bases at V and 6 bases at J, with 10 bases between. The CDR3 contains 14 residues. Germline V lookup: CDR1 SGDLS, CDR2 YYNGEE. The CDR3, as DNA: TGTGCCAGCAGCGTAGGAGACAGCATCAATGAGCAGTTCTTC. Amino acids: CASSVGDSINEQFF. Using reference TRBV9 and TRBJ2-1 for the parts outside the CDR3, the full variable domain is DSGVTQTPKHLITATGQRVTLRCSPRSGDLSVYWYQQSLDQGLQFLIQYYNGEERAKGNILERFSAQQFPDLHSELNLSSLELGDSALYFCASSVGDSINEQFFGPGTRLTVL.

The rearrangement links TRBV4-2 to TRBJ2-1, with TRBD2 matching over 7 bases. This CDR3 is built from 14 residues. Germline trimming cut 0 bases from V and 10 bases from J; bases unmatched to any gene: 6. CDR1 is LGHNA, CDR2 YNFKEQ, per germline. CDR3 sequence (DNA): TGTGCCAGCAGCCAAGATAGCGGGTTGGCGGAGCAGTTCTTC. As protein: CASSQDSGLAEQFF.

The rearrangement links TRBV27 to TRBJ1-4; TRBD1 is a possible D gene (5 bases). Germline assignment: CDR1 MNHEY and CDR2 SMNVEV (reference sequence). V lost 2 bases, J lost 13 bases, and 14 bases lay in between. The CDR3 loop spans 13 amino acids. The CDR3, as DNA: TGTGCCAGCAGTTTACAAGAATGGGGGAGACTGTTTTTT. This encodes CASSLQEWGRLFF.

The chain's CDR3 is CAIQATSGGAVTGELFF. The CDR3 DNA sequence: TGTGCCATTCAAGCCACTAGCGGGGGGGCCGTAACCGGGGAGCTGTTTTTT. J is TRBJ2-2 and V is TRBV10-3; 13 nucleotides line up with TRBD2. This CDR3 has 17 amino acids. The germline gives CDR1 ENHRY, CDR2 SYGVKD. V shed 9 bases and J 5 bases; nucleotides not matched to a gene: 12.

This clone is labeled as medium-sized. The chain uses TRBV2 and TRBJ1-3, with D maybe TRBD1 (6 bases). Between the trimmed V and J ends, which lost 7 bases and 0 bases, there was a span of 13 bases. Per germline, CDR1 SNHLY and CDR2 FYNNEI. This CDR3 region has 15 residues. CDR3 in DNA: TGTGCCAGCAAGGGCCAGGGGTCCTCTGGAAACACCATATATTTT. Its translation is CASKGQGSSGNTIYF.

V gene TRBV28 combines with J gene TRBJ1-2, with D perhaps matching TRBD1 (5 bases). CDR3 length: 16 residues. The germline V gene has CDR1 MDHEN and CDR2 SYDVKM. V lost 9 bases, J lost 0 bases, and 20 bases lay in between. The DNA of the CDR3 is TGTGCCAGTTTTACGGGACGGCCTAGAGCTAACTATGGCTACACCTTC. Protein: CASFTGRPRANYGYTF.

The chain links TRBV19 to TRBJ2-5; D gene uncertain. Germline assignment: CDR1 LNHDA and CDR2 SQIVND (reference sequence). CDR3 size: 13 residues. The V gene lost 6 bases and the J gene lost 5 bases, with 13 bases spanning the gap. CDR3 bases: TGTGCCAGTAGCCGGACCCGGCGGGAGACCCAGTACTTC. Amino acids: CASSRTRRETQYF.

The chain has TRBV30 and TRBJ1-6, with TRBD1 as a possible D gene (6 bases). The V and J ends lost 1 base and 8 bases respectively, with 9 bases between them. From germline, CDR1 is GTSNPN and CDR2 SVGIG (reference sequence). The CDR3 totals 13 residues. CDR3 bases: TGTGCCTGGAGTGGCGGACAGTATTCACCCCTCCACTTT. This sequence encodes CAWSGGQYSPLHF.

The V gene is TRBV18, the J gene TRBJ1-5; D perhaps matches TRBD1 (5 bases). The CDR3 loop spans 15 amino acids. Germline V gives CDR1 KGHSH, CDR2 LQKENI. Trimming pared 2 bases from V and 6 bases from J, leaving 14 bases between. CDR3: CASSPNPGQGQPQHF. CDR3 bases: TGTGCCAGCTCACCAAACCCGGGGCAGGGTCAGCCCCAGCATTTT.

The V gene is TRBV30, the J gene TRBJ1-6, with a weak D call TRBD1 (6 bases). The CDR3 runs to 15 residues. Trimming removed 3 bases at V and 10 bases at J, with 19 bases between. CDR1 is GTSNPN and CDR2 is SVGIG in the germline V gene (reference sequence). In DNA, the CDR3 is TGTGCCTGGAGACCCCCACAGGGTAGGGACTCACCCCTCCACTTT. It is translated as CAWRPPQGRDSPLHF.

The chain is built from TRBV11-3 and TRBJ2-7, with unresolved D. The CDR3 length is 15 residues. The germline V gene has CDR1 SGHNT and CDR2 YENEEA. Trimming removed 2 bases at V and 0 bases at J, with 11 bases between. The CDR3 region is CASSLRFESSYEQYF. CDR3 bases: TGTGCCAGCAGCTTACGGTTTGAGAGCTCCTACGAGCAGTACTTC.

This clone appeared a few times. The CDR3 loop is CARGTSGQETQYF. CDR3 nucleotide sequence: TGCGCCAGGGGGACTAGCGGACAAGAGACCCAGTACTTC. This chain uses TRBV5-1 with TRBJ2-5; 11 bases match TRBD2. From germline, CDR1 is SGHRS and CDR2 YFSETQ. J was trimmed by 2 bases and V by 8 bases; bases with no gene match: 2. The CDR3 sequence is 13 residues long.

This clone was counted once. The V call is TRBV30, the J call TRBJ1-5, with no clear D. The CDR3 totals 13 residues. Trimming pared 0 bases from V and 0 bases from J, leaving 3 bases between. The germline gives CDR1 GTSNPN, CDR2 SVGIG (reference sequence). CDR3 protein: CAWSVPSNQPQHF. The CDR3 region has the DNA TGTGCCTGGAGTGTACCTAGCAATCAGCCCCAGCATTTT.

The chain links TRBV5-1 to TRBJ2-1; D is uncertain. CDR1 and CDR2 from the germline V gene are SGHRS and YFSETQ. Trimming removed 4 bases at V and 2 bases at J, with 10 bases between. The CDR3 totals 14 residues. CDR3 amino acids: CASSPPDAYNEQFF. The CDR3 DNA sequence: TGCGCCAGCAGCCCCCCAGATGCCTACAATGAGCAGTTCTTC.

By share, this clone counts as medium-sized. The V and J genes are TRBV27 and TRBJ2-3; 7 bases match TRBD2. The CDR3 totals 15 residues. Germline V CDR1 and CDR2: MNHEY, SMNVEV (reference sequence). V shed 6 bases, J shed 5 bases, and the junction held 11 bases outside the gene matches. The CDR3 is CASRIASGRGDTQYF. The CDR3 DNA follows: TGTGCCAGCAGAATTGCTAGTGGGAGGGGAGATACGCAGTATTTT.

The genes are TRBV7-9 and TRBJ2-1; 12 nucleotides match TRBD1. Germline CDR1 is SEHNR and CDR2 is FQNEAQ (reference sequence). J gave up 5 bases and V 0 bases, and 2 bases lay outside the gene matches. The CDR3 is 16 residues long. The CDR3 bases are TGTGCCAGCAGCTTAGCCGGGACAGGGGGCAACAATGAGCAGTTCTTC. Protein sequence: CASSLAGTGGNNEQFF.

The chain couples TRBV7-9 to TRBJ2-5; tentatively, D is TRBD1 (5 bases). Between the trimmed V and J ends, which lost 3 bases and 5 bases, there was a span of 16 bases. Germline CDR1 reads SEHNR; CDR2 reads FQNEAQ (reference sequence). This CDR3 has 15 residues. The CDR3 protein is CASSLGPRPVETQYF. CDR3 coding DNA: TGTGCCAGCAGCTTGGGGCCACGGCCTGTTGAGACCCAGTACTTC.

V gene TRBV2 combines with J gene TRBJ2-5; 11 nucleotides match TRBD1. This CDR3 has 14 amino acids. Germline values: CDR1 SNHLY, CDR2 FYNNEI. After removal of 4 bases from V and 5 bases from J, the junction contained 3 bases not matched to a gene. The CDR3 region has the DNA TGTGCCAGCAGTGGAAGGACAGGGGGCGAGACCCAGTACTTC. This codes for CASSGRTGGETQYF.

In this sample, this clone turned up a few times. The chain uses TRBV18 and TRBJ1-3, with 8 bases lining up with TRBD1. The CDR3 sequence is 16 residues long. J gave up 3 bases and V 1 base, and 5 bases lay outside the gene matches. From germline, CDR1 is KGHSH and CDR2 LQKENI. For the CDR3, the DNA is TGTGCCAGCTCACCACGCCTGGACAGGGATGGAAACACCATATATTTT. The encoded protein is CASSPRLDRDGNTIYF.